What follows are 13 T cell receptor beta chains derived from one specimen sequenced in a study of control samples from healthy donors and cancer patients. This table comes from immunoSEQ multiplex PCR, and its TCRdb copy is limited to in-frame clones, with some not included. The sample contains around 120,000 clones, approximately 91% of which appear only once. The material sequenced was blood. The receptors were gathered from a woman aged 18-29 years in good health.

The chain joins TRBV7-2 to TRBJ2-7; TRBD2 might be the D (5 bases). The CDR3 has 14 amino acids. CDR1 and CDR2 (germline): SGHTA, FQGNSA. The V end lost 1 base, the J end lost 6 bases, and 13 bases lay between the germline ends. CDR3 amino acids: CASSLVEAAAEQYF. The CDR3 DNA sequence: TGTGCCAGCAGCTTAGTAGAAGCGGCAGCCGAGCAGTACTTC.

This clone was recorded once. The genes are TRBV7-8 and TRBJ2-7; no clear D. This CDR3 contains 13 residues. Germline V gene data show CDR1 as SGHVS and CDR2 as FQNEAQ. The germline V and J ends were trimmed by 4 bases and 7 bases, with 14 bases remaining between them. This CDR3 is CASSWNPNTEQYF. The CDR3 bases are TGTGCCAGCAGCTGGAACCCGAATACGGAGCAGTACTTC.

This chain uses TRBV9 with TRBJ1-2; D is perhaps TRBD1 (6 bases). The ends were cut back, 2 bases at V and 4 bases at J, with 18 bases in the middle. CDR1 and CDR2 from the germline V gene are SGDLS and YYNGEE. The CDR3 is made up of 16 amino acids. The CDR3 region is CASSVADPQGSYGYTF. The CDR3 DNA reads TGTGCCAGCAGCGTGGCCGACCCACAGGGATCCTATGGCTACACCTTC. The full variable domain, rest sourced from reference TRBV9 and TRBJ1-2, is DSGVTQTPKHLITATGQRVTLRCSPRSGDLSVYWYQQSLDQGLQFLIQYYNGEERAKGNILERFSAQQFPDLHSELNLSSLELGDSALYFCASSVADPQGSYGYTFGSGTRLTVV.

The chain has TRBV6-2 or TRBV6-3 and TRBJ1-3, with no clear D. Trimming pared 0 bases from V and 3 bases from J, leaving 21 bases between. The CDR3 totals 19 residues. CDR1 MNHEY and CDR2 SVGEGT come from the germline V gene. CDR3 coding DNA: TGTGCCAGCAGTTACTCGAGAAGTCGTGTCGGCCAACTTGGAAACACCATATATTTT. Amino acids: CASSYSRSRVGQLGNTIYF.

The chain employs TRBV28 and TRBJ2-1; 9 bases are a match to TRBD2. V lost 2 bases and J lost 9; bases outside the gene matches: 5. Germline V CDR1 and CDR2: MDHEN, SYDVKM. The CDR3 sequence is 14 residues long. CDR3 loop: CASSLGGRAGEQFF. The DNA for the CDR3 is TGTGCCAGCAGTTTAGGCGGGAGGGCCGGTGAGCAGTTCTTC.

The V call is TRBV5-4, the J call TRBJ2-2; no clear D. Germline CDR1 is SGHNT and CDR2 is YYREEE (reference sequence). V gave up 6 bases and J gave up 0 bases, with 18 bases separating them. The CDR3 is 17 amino acids. The CDR3: CASTSFGWTPNTGELFF. The CDR3 nucleotides read TGTGCCAGCACCAGCTTTGGGTGGACGCCGAACACCGGGGAGCTGTTTTTT.

The chain links TRBV21-1 to TRBJ2-7. TRBV21-1 is a pseudogene locus. The CDR3 extends over 12 amino acids. DNA of the CDR3: TGTGCCAGCAGCAAAGGCAAGGGAGAGCAGTACTTC. Translated, it gives CASSKGKGEQYF.

A remark on this clone: Other DNA sequences from this sample encode an identical CDR3 as well. This rearrangement joins TRBV5-6 to TRBJ2-7, with D tentatively TRBD2 (6 bases). The CDR3 extends over 16 amino acids. V shed 1 base and J shed 6 bases, with 20 bases lying between them. The germline CDR1 and CDR2 sequences are SGHDT and YYEEEE. CDR3 protein: CASSLSRGGRIREQYF. The CDR3 DNA is TGTGCCAGCAGCTTGAGTCGTGGGGGGAGGATCCGCGAGCAGTACTTC.

The V and J genes are TRBV19 and TRBJ2-5, with 9 bases lining up with TRBD1. The junction had 4 bases not matched to a gene; V was cut back by 3 bases and J by 5 bases. In germline, CDR1 is LNHDA, CDR2 SQIVND (reference sequence). The CDR3 runs 14 residues. The CDR3 bases are TGTGCCAGTAGTATTCGGACAGGGGTCGAGACCCAGTACTTC. This translates into CASSIRTGVETQYF.

The V gene is TRBV28, the J gene TRBJ2-1; 16 bases match TRBD2. The germline V gene has CDR1 MDHEN and CDR2 SYDVKM. The CDR3 is 19 amino acids. V was pared by 3 bases and J by 6 bases, with 11 bases of the junction left unmatched. This chain's CDR3 is CASSFRPPGTSGRGNEQFF. The CDR3 bases are TGTGCCAGCAGTTTTCGACCTCCCGGGACTAGCGGGAGGGGCAATGAGCAGTTCTTC.

The chain employs TRBV5-1 and TRBJ1-1; D gene unclear. Germline-derived CDR1 and CDR2 are SGHRS and YFSETQ. The CDR3 contains 15 residues. V lost 0 bases and J lost 3, with 12 bases in between. This chain's CDR3 is CASSLAPGSDTEAFF. In nucleotides, the CDR3 is TGCGCCAGCAGCTTGGCCCCGGGGTCGGACACTGAAGCTTTCTTT. Full variable domain (remainder filled in from reference TRBV5-1 and TRBJ1-1): KAGVTQTPRYLIKTRGQQVTLSCSPISGHRSVSWYQQTPGQGLQFLFEYFSETQRNKGNFPGRFSGRQFSNSRSEMNVSTLELGDSALYLCASSLAPGSDTEAFFGQGTRLTVV.

The gene calls are TRBV18 and TRBJ2-7; D perhaps matches TRBD1 (5 bases). Trimming removed 3 bases from V and 2 bases from J, with 11 bases in between. There are 14 residues in the CDR3. CDR1 and CDR2 (germline): KGHSH, LQKENI. CDR3 bases: TGTGCCAGCTCACCGCCCGCAGGGACCTACGAGCAGTACTTC. This translates into CASSPPAGTYEQYF.

This clone was seen only a few times. The chain uses TRBV18 and TRBJ1-1; 8 bases map to TRBD1. This CDR3 comprises 15 residues. Germline V gene data show CDR1 as KGHSH and CDR2 as LQKENI. V was pared by 5 bases and J by 4 bases, with 9 bases of the junction left unmatched. The DNA of the CDR3 is TGTGCCAGCTCAAAAGGACAGGGAAGGGTCACTGAAGCTTTCTTT. The encoded protein is CASSKGQGRVTEAFF.